The text below deals with one T cell receptor beta chain. Its cognate antigen is unknown. This entry belongs to a study of T cell responses to AZD1222 COVID-19 vaccine. Sequencing used immunoSEQ multiplex PCR; TCRdb keeps in-frame clones, though not all of them. The sample has 150,000 or so clones; about 91% are singletons. Germline CDR1 is LGHNA and CDR2 is YSLEER. CDR3 size: 12 residues. The ends were cut back, 4 bases at V and 5 bases at J, with 6 bases in the middle. The study, taken as a whole, reports: Nearly half of spike-specific TCRs reportedly go after variant regions that carry no mutations.

The sample consisted of peripheral blood, taken 28 days after the second AZD1222 dose. This sequence joins TRBV4-3 and TRBJ2-1; D call uncertain. This TCR was sampled from an adult who received the AZD1222 COVID-19 vaccine. CDR3 protein: CASSRFNNEQFF. CDR3 DNA sequence: TGCGCCAGCAGCCGATTTAACAATGAGCAGTTCTTC.